Listed below are T cell receptor beta chains from one sample, sequenced in a study of blood T cells in healthy people across ages. TCRdb called the 5' RACE reads again in MiXCR, with one record for every CDR3 protein. The top ten hold around 25% of the sample, which has about 580,000 distinct CDR3 sequences, more than 45% seen once. Sequenced material: blood. The receptor source for this set is an elderly man in good health. The CDR3 runs from the conserved cysteine through the conserved F or W. Fields, in order: clone size, V gene, D gene, J gene, CDR3 DNA, CDR3 protein. The D gene is left open where the match is weak. Not every row has a clone size; where given, it reads once, few, many or a size class.

clone_size: .; v_call: TRBV9; d_call: TRBD1; j_call: TRBJ1-1; cdr3_nt: TGTGCCAGCAGCGATGGGACAGGGATGAACACTGAAGCTTTCTTT; cdr3_aa: CASSDGTGMNTEAFF
clone_size: .; v_call: TRBV2; d_call: TRBD1; j_call: TRBJ2-1; cdr3_nt: TGTGCCAGCACACAGGGGGCGCAAGGCAATGAGCAGTTCTTC; cdr3_aa: CASTQGAQGNEQFF
clone_size: .; v_call: TRBV11-2; d_call: .; j_call: TRBJ2-1; cdr3_nt: TGTGCCAGCAGCCGCGGGGCGGAACCCTACAATGAGCAGTTCTTC; cdr3_aa: CASSRGAEPYNEQFF
clone_size: once; v_call: TRBV14; d_call: .; j_call: TRBJ2-3; cdr3_nt: TGTGCCAGCAGCCTTCGACATCAAGGGACAGATACGCAGTATTTT; cdr3_aa: CASSLRHQGTDTQYF
clone_size: few; v_call: TRBV4-3; d_call: .; j_call: TRBJ1-4; cdr3_nt: TGCGCCAGCAGCCAAGATCGGACAAGCGAAAAACTGTTTTTT; cdr3_aa: CASSQDRTSEKLFF
clone_size: .; v_call: TRBV10-3; d_call: .; j_call: TRBJ2-1; cdr3_nt: TGTGCCATCAGTGCGATGAGCGAGGGGCGGCGAAACAATGAGCAGTTCTTC; cdr3_aa: CAISAMSEGRRNNEQFF
clone_size: few; v_call: TRBV28; d_call: TRBD1; j_call: TRBJ1-4; cdr3_nt: TGTGCCAGCAGGCGAGGGGGCGTCGTTGAAAAACTGTTTTTT; cdr3_aa: CASRRGGVVEKLFF
clone_size: .; v_call: TRBV3-1; d_call: .; j_call: TRBJ1-1; cdr3_nt: TGTGCCAGCAGCCGCCGAGAATCCATGAACACTGAAGCTTTCTTT; cdr3_aa: CASSRRESMNTEAFF
clone_size: few; v_call: TRBV7-9; d_call: TRBD1; j_call: TRBJ1-1; cdr3_nt: TGTGCCAGCAGCAACAGGGGGAGAGGGACTGAAGCTTTCTTT; cdr3_aa: CASSNRGRGTEAFF
clone_size: .; v_call: TRBV12-3/TRBV12-4; d_call: .; j_call: TRBJ2-7; cdr3_nt: TGTGCCAGCAGTAAGGACACCCCTCTCTACGAGCAGTACTTC; cdr3_aa: CASSKDTPLYEQYF
clone_size: few; v_call: TRBV20-1; d_call: .; j_call: TRBJ2-6; cdr3_nt: TGCAGTGCTAGAGATCTTGCAGGTCTCTCTGGGGCCAACGTCCTGACTTTC; cdr3_aa: CSARDLAGLSGANVLTF
clone_size: .; v_call: TRBV10-3; d_call: TRBD2; j_call: TRBJ2-7; cdr3_nt: TGTGCTATCGGGGGGAACGGTTACGAGCAGTACTTC; cdr3_aa: CAIGGNGYEQYF
clone_size: few; v_call: TRBV7-2; d_call: .; j_call: TRBJ2-7; cdr3_nt: TGTGCCAGCAGCGAGGGGTCCTCCAGTTTTTACGAGCAGTACTTC; cdr3_aa: CASSEGSSSFYEQYF
clone_size: few; v_call: TRBV20-1; d_call: TRBD2; j_call: TRBJ2-1; cdr3_nt: TGCAGCGGGTATAGCGGGAGTGGGGGCAATGAGCAGTTCTTC; cdr3_aa: CSGYSGSGGNEQFF
clone_size: many; v_call: TRBV6-5; d_call: .; j_call: TRBJ2-7; cdr3_nt: TGTGCCAGCAGTTACGAACGCCCCGGGACGGCAGGGGAGCAGTACTTC; cdr3_aa: CASSYERPGTAGEQYF
clone_size: .; v_call: TRBV10-3; d_call: .; j_call: TRBJ1-1; cdr3_nt: TGTGCCATCAGAACCGACAGGAACACTGAAGCTTTCTTT; cdr3_aa: CAIRTDRNTEAFF
clone_size: .; v_call: TRBV15; d_call: .; j_call: TRBJ1-2; cdr3_nt: TGTGCCACCAGCAGATTCACCCAGGCTACCTATGGCTACACCTTC; cdr3_aa: CATSRFTQATYGYTF
clone_size: once; v_call: TRBV12-3/TRBV12-4; d_call: TRBD1; j_call: TRBJ1-6; cdr3_nt: TGTGCCAGCAGGTCGCCTGGGACAGGCGCCCTTCCCCTCCACTTT; cdr3_aa: CASRSPGTGALPLHF
clone_size: .; v_call: TRBV20-1; d_call: .; j_call: TRBJ2-3; cdr3_nt: TGCAGTGCTCTTGGCCCACCGGGACGGAGCACAGATACGCAGTATTTT; cdr3_aa: CSALGPPGRSTDTQYF
clone_size: few; v_call: TRBV28; d_call: TRBD1; j_call: TRBJ2-7; cdr3_nt: TGTGCCAGCAGTTTGACCGGGACAGGGGGCTACGAGCAGTACTTC; cdr3_aa: CASSLTGTGGYEQYF
clone_size: few; v_call: TRBV13; d_call: .; j_call: TRBJ2-6; cdr3_nt: TGTGCCAGCAGCTTAGGCCCCGGAGCCGGGGCCAACGTCCTGACTTTC; cdr3_aa: CASSLGPGAGANVLTF
clone_size: .; v_call: TRBV4-3; d_call: .; j_call: TRBJ2-7; cdr3_nt: TGCGCCAGCAGCCAAGATCAAGAGAGGGTCTACGAGCAGTACTTC; cdr3_aa: CASSQDQERVYEQYF
clone_size: few; v_call: TRBV7-2; d_call: TRBD1; j_call: TRBJ2-7; cdr3_nt: TGTGCCAGCAGCTCCCGGACAGGGTCCGGCGAGCAGTACTTC; cdr3_aa: CASSSRTGSGEQYF
clone_size: .; v_call: TRBV9; d_call: .; j_call: TRBJ2-3; cdr3_nt: TGTGCCAGCAGCCCAGGACAGCAACGGGGTACGCAGTATTTT; cdr3_aa: CASSPGQQRGTQYF
clone_size: .; v_call: TRBV7-2; d_call: .; j_call: TRBJ1-2; cdr3_nt: TGTGCCAGCAGCCCATCCCAGGACAGATACTATGGCTACACCTTC; cdr3_aa: CASSPSQDRYYGYTF
clone_size: few; v_call: TRBV10-3; d_call: .; j_call: TRBJ2-7; cdr3_nt: TGTGCCATCAGTGAGTCGGGAGGCAGTTTCTACGAGCAGTACTTC; cdr3_aa: CAISESGGSFYEQYF
clone_size: .; v_call: TRBV6-5; d_call: TRBD2; j_call: TRBJ2-1; cdr3_nt: TGTGCCAGCAGTACCTTGAGCGGGGGGGCCTACAATGAGCAGTTCTTC; cdr3_aa: CASSTLSGGAYNEQFF
clone_size: .; v_call: TRBV5-6; d_call: TRBD1; j_call: TRBJ2-7; cdr3_nt: TGTGCCAGCAGCCTAGGGACAGAATACGAGCAGTACTTC; cdr3_aa: CASSLGTEYEQYF
clone_size: .; v_call: TRBV20-1; d_call: TRBD2; j_call: TRBJ2-7; cdr3_nt: TGCAGTGCTGTCCGGGGGGACTCCTACGAGCAGTACTTC; cdr3_aa: CSAVRGDSYEQYF
clone_size: many; v_call: TRBV7-9; d_call: .; j_call: TRBJ2-7; cdr3_nt: TGTGCCAGCAGCTTAGCGCTTCTACCCTACGAGCAGTACTTC; cdr3_aa: CASSLALLPYEQYF
clone_size: few; v_call: TRBV12-3/TRBV12-4; d_call: TRBD2; j_call: TRBJ2-1; cdr3_nt: TGTGCCAGCAGTGAGATGGGACTAGCGGGAGGAGAGCAGTTCTTC; cdr3_aa: CASSEMGLAGGEQFF
clone_size: .; v_call: TRBV7-2; d_call: TRBD2; j_call: TRBJ2-5; cdr3_nt: TGTGCCAGCAGCTGGGTAGCGGGGGGAAGAGAGACCCAGTACTTC; cdr3_aa: CASSWVAGGRETQYF
clone_size: .; v_call: TRBV3-1; d_call: TRBD1; j_call: TRBJ2-3; cdr3_nt: TGTGCCAGCAGCCCCGGGACAGGGACGGTAGATACGCAGTATTTT; cdr3_aa: CASSPGTGTVDTQYF
clone_size: .; v_call: TRBV5-1; d_call: .; j_call: TRBJ2-5; cdr3_nt: TGCGCCAGCAGCTTTCATCGGGCAGAGACCCAGTACTTC; cdr3_aa: CASSFHRAETQYF
clone_size: .; v_call: TRBV7-2; d_call: .; j_call: TRBJ1-2; cdr3_nt: TGTGCCAGCAGCTTAGCGGCGGTGGGGCTTTGGGGCAACACCTTC; cdr3_aa: CASSLAAVGLWGNTF
clone_size: .; v_call: TRBV6-1; d_call: .; j_call: TRBJ2-7; cdr3_nt: TGTGCCAGCAGAGGGACAAGGGACTACGAGCAGTACTTC; cdr3_aa: CASRGTRDYEQYF
clone_size: .; v_call: TRBV20-1; d_call: .; j_call: TRBJ2-3; cdr3_nt: TGCACCCCTATGACGGGTTACACAGATACGCAGTATTTT; cdr3_aa: CTPMTGYTDTQYF
clone_size: .; v_call: TRBV24-1; d_call: TRBD1; j_call: TRBJ1-5; cdr3_nt: TGTGCCACGAGCGACAGGGTGGCTCAGCCCCAGCATTTT; cdr3_aa: CATSDRVAQPQHF
clone_size: .; v_call: TRBV5-1; d_call: .; j_call: TRBJ2-5; cdr3_nt: TGCGCCAGCAGCCACGAAAGGGAGACCCAGTACTTC; cdr3_aa: CASSHERETQYF
clone_size: many; v_call: TRBV29-1; d_call: TRBD2; j_call: TRBJ2-7; cdr3_nt: TGCAGCGTTCGACCTCGGCGTGGGGGAGGGATCTACGAGCAGTACTTC; cdr3_aa: CSVRPRRGGGIYEQYF
clone_size: .; v_call: TRBV24-1; d_call: TRBD1; j_call: TRBJ2-3; cdr3_nt: TGTGCCACCAGTGATGTTGCGGGACAGGGGGCAGATACGCAGTATTTT; cdr3_aa: CATSDVAGQGADTQYF
clone_size: .; v_call: TRBV12-5; d_call: TRBD1; j_call: TRBJ1-4; cdr3_nt: TGTGCTAGTGGTTCCGGACAGGGAGGGACTAATGAAAAACTGTTTTTT; cdr3_aa: CASGSGQGGTNEKLFF
clone_size: .; v_call: TRBV6-2/TRBV6-3; d_call: .; j_call: TRBJ1-1; cdr3_nt: TGTGCCAGCAGACGCGGGACGGCTAACACTGAAGCTTTCTTT; cdr3_aa: CASRRGTANTEAFF
clone_size: few; v_call: TRBV7-9; d_call: .; j_call: TRBJ2-1; cdr3_nt: TGTGCCAGCAGCACCCCAGCTAGCTCCTACAATGAGCAGTTCTTC; cdr3_aa: CASSTPASSYNEQFF
clone_size: .; v_call: TRBV18; d_call: TRBD1; j_call: TRBJ2-3; cdr3_nt: TGTGCCAGCTCACCACGAACAGGGGGCCGCGCTTTCACAGATACGCAGTATTTT; cdr3_aa: CASSPRTGGRAFTDTQYF
clone_size: many; v_call: TRBV7-2; d_call: .; j_call: TRBJ2-1; cdr3_nt: TGTGCCAGCACCTTGGGGCCGTCTTACAATGAGCAGTTCTTC; cdr3_aa: CASTLGPSYNEQFF
clone_size: many; v_call: TRBV6-5; d_call: .; j_call: TRBJ1-1; cdr3_nt: TGTGCCAGCAGGGTGACGAGGGTTCTCCCGAGCACTGAAGCTTTCTTT; cdr3_aa: CASRVTRVLPSTEAFF
clone_size: few; v_call: TRBV2; d_call: .; j_call: TRBJ1-2; cdr3_nt: TGTGCCAGCAGGGATTTAAGTGGCTACACCTTC; cdr3_aa: CASRDLSGYTF
clone_size: .; v_call: TRBV21-1; d_call: .; j_call: TRBJ1-4; cdr3_nt: TGTGCCGGCAGCAAGGCAGCGGGACAGACAGTCACCACGCGGGAAAAACTGTTTTTT; cdr3_aa: CAGSKAAGQTVTTREKLFF
clone_size: .; v_call: TRBV7-8; d_call: .; j_call: TRBJ1-1; cdr3_nt: TGCGCCAGCGGCGTATTTGGGCGAACTGAAGCTTTCTTT; cdr3_aa: CASGVFGRTEAFF
clone_size: few; v_call: TRBV21-1; d_call: .; j_call: TRBJ1-2; cdr3_nt: TGTGCCAGCAGCAAATTCGCTTGCTACACCTTC; cdr3_aa: CASSKFACYTF
clone_size: once; v_call: TRBV11-2; d_call: TRBD2; j_call: TRBJ2-1; cdr3_nt: TGTGCCAGCAGCTCATCCCCCGGAGGACTAGCGGGAGCCCAGCTTAGATACAATGAGCAGTTCTTC; cdr3_aa: CASSSSPGGLAGAQLRYNEQFF
clone_size: few; v_call: TRBV7-3; d_call: .; j_call: TRBJ1-1; cdr3_nt: TGTGCCAGCAGCCCCGGACAGAGGAACACTGAAGCTTTCTTT; cdr3_aa: CASSPGQRNTEAFF
clone_size: .; v_call: TRBV27; d_call: .; j_call: TRBJ2-7; cdr3_nt: TGTGCCAGCAGTCCAACCGGGACGGGCTTCTACGAGCAGTACTTC; cdr3_aa: CASSPTGTGFYEQYF
clone_size: many; v_call: TRBV28; d_call: TRBD1; j_call: TRBJ2-7; cdr3_nt: TGTGCCAGCAGTTTACAGGGGGTGTACGAGCAGTACTTC; cdr3_aa: CASSLQGVYEQYF
clone_size: .; v_call: TRBV6-5; d_call: .; j_call: TRBJ2-4; cdr3_nt: TGTGCCCGCAGCCCCGGACTGGAAAACATTCAGTACTTC; cdr3_aa: CARSPGLENIQYF
clone_size: many; v_call: TRBV3-1; d_call: .; j_call: TRBJ2-1; cdr3_nt: TGTGCCAGCAGCCCCACATCCTACAATGAGCAGTTCTTC; cdr3_aa: CASSPTSYNEQFF
clone_size: .; v_call: TRBV7-2; d_call: TRBD1; j_call: TRBJ2-2; cdr3_nt: TGTGCCAGCAGCTTAGGAGTACGGCAGGGGGTCGGGGAGCTGTTTTTT; cdr3_aa: CASSLGVRQGVGELFF